The 8 T cell receptor beta chains below all came from one sample that was sequenced in a study of siplizumab effects on memory and regulatory T cells. The protocol was immunoSEQ multiplex PCR, while the TCRdb copy is restricted to in-frame clones and leaves out a portion. The sample holds 70,000 or so clones, about 89% seen once. Material: CD8+ T cells sorted from blood. The source is a human donor in good health.

The CDR3 protein is CASSRGENIQYF. The CDR3 nucleotides read TGTGCCAGCAGCCGCGGGGAGAACATTCAGTACTTC. This chain uses TRBV11-2 with TRBJ2-4; maybe TRBD2 (6 bases). CDR1 and CDR2 from the germline V gene are SGHAT and FQNNGV. This CDR3 comprises 12 residues. Between the trimmed V and J ends, which lost 5 bases and 7 bases, there was a span of 9 bases.

This chain uses TRBV11-2 with TRBJ2-5, with a tentative D call TRBD1 (6 bases). CDR3 length: 15 residues. V gave up 1 base and J gave up 5 bases, with 14 bases separating them. Germline loops: CDR1 SGHAT, CDR2 FQNNGV. The CDR3 sequence: CASSLGVTGQETQYF. The CDR3 nucleotides read TGTGCCAGCAGCTTAGGCGTTACAGGGCAGGAGACCCAGTACTTC.

The CDR3 sequence: CAPTGSSNYGYTF. The CDR3 DNA sequence: TGTGCCCCAACAGGGAGTTCTAACTATGGCTACACCTTC. The V gene is TRBV27, the J gene TRBJ1-2, with D perhaps matching TRBD1 (6 bases). The CDR3 extends over 13 amino acids. Trimming shortened V by 11 bases and J by 0 bases, and 13 bases separated the two germline ends. Germline-derived CDR1 and CDR2 are MNHEY and SMNVEV (reference sequence).

This clone has a single count. In DNA form, the CDR3 reads TGTGCCAGCAGTCTCGGAAAGATGGGTGCTAACTATGGCTACACCTTC. Protein sequence: CASSLGKMGANYGYTF. The V gene is TRBV28, the J gene TRBJ1-2; D ambiguous. V was clipped by 5 bases and J by 0 bases, with 16 bases between them. CDR1 and CDR2 from the germline V gene are MDHEN and SYDVKM. This CDR3 is 16 amino acids long.

The V gene is TRBV7-6, the J gene TRBJ2-5; D remains ambiguous. CDR1 is SGHVS and CDR2 is FNYEAQ in the germline V gene. CDR3 length equals 15 residues. Trimming took 8 bases from V and 5 from J, leaving 21 bases between them. The CDR3 nucleotides are TGTGCCAGCCTTAGTAGGCAGTCCTTAATGGAGACCCAGTACTTC. This gives the protein CASLSRQSLMETQYF. Full variable domain (remainder filled in from reference TRBV7-6 and TRBJ2-5): GAGVSQSPRYKVTKRGQDVALRCDPISGHVSLYWYRQALGQGPEFLTYFNYEAQQDKSGLPNDRFSAERPEGSISTLTIQRTEQRDSAMYRCASLSRQSLMETQYFGPGTRLLVL.

J is TRBJ2-7 and V is TRBV5-4, with no clear D. The CDR3 runs 14 residues. Germline V gives CDR1 SGHNT, CDR2 YYREEE (reference sequence). Trimming shortened V by 4 bases and J by 0 bases, and 11 bases separated the two germline ends. CDR3 in amino acids: CASSVSTSSYEQYF. CDR3 nucleotides: TGTGCCAGCAGCGTTAGTACCAGCTCCTACGAGCAGTACTTC.

This rearrangement joins TRBV5-1 to TRBJ1-4; D is unresolved. The germline gives CDR1 SGHRS, CDR2 YFSETQ. Deletions cut 2 bases from V and 3 bases from J, with 11 bases between. CDR3 length equals 15 residues. In DNA, the CDR3 is TGCGCCAGCAGCTTTACCTTGTCGGCTAATGAAAAACTGTTTTTT. It specifies CASSFTLSANEKLFF.

The sample holds one count of this clone. The genes are TRBV7-9 and TRBJ1-3; D remains ambiguous. The CDR3 covers 14 residues. V lost 1 base, J lost 2 bases, and 6 bases lay in between. Germline loops: CDR1 SEHNR, CDR2 FQNEAQ (reference sequence). Here the CDR3 reads CASSLGATGNTIYF. CDR3 DNA: TGTGCCAGCAGCTTAGGTGCGACTGGAAACACCATATATTTT.